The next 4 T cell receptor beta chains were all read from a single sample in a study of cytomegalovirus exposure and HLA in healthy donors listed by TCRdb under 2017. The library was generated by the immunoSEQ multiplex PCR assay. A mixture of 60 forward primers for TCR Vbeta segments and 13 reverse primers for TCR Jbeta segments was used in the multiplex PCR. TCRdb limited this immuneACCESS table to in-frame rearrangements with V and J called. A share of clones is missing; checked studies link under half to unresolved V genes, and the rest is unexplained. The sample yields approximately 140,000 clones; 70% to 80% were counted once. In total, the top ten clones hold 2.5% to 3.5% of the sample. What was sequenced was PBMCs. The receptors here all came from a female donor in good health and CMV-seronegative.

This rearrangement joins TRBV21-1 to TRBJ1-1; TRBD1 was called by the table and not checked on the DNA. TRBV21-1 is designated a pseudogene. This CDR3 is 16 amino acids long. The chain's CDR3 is CASSKVDFRSHTEAFF. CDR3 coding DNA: TGTGCCAGCAGCAAAGTCGATTTCAGGTCCCACACTGAAGCTTTCTTT.

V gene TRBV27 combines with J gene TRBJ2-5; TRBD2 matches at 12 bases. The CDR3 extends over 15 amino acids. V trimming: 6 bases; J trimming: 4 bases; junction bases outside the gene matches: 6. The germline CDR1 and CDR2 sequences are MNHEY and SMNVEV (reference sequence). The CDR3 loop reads CASSPTSGRRETQYF. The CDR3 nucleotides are TGTGCCAGCAGCCCTACTAGCGGGAGGAGAGAGACCCAGTACTTC.

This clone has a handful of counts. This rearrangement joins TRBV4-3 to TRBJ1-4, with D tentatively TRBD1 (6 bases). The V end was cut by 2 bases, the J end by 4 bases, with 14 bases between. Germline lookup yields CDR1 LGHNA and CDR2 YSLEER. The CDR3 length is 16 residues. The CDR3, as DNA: TGCGCCAGCAGCCAATTAATCAGGGGAAATAATGAAAAACTGTTTTTT. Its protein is CASSQLIRGNNEKLFF.

The chain's CDR3 is CASSETQGDSPLHF. The DNA of the CDR3 is TGTGCCAGCAGTGAGACGCAGGGGGACTCACCCCTCCACTTT. This sequence joins TRBV6-4 and TRBJ1-6; 7 bases match TRBD1. V lost 3 bases and J lost 10; bases outside the gene matches: 6. Germline values: CDR1 MRHNA, CDR2 SNTAGT. The CDR3 covers 14 residues.